These T cell receptor beta chains were read from a single sample in a study of blood T cell repertoires in COVID-19. Produced via immunoSEQ multiplex PCR; TCRdb's table is partial and in-frame only. Among around 140,000 clones listed, nearly 90% were seen once. The sample consisted of peripheral blood. Receptor source: an older man with acute or convalescent COVID-19. CDR3s include the opening cysteine and the closing phenylalanine or tryptophan. The order of the fields is D gene, J gene, V gene, clone size, CDR3 protein, CDR3 DNA. D genes are given only for firm matches. Clone sizes are given selectively: once, few, many, or a class where the clone is expanded.

d_gene: NA; j_gene: TRBJ1-4; v_gene: TRBV19; abundance: NA; CDR3aa: CASRERPFQREKLFF; CDR3nt: TGTGCCAGTAGAGAAAGGCCTTTTCAGAGGGAAAAACTGTTTTTT
d_gene: TRBD2; j_gene: TRBJ2-7; v_gene: TRBV28; abundance: NA; CDR3aa: CASQRIGGGRSYEQYF; CDR3nt: TGTGCCAGTCAAAGGATTGGGGGGGGTCGTTCCTACGAGCAGTACTTC
d_gene: TRBD1; j_gene: TRBJ1-1; v_gene: TRBV27; abundance: NA; CDR3aa: CASSLRTTGLNTEAFF; CDR3nt: TGTGCCAGCAGTTTAAGAACGACAGGGTTGAACACTGAAGCTTTCTTT
d_gene: NA; j_gene: TRBJ2-3; v_gene: TRBV6-6; abundance: NA; CDR3aa: CASSYSKTSMADTQYF; CDR3nt: TGTGCCAGCAGTTACTCGAAAACTAGCATGGCAGATACGCAGTATTTT
d_gene: NA; j_gene: TRBJ2-3; v_gene: TRBV18; abundance: NA; CDR3aa: CASSRSRTRDTQYF; CDR3nt: TGTGCCAGCTCACGCTCTAGAACACGCGATACGCAGTATTTT
d_gene: TRBD1; j_gene: TRBJ1-2; v_gene: TRBV25-1; abundance: NA; CDR3aa: CASSQTGGYGYTF; CDR3nt: TGTGCCAGCAGTCAAACAGGGGGGTATGGCTACACCTTC
d_gene: TRBD1; j_gene: TRBJ1-2; v_gene: TRBV2; abundance: NA; CDR3aa: CASAGTVFNYGYTF; CDR3nt: TGTGCCAGTGCCGGGACAGTGTTTAACTATGGCTACACCTTC
d_gene: NA; j_gene: TRBJ2-5; v_gene: TRBV7-2; abundance: NA; CDR3aa: CASSPGGFSETQYF; CDR3nt: TGTGCCAGCAGCCCCGGAGGGTTTTCGGAGACCCAGTACTTC
d_gene: NA; j_gene: TRBJ2-7; v_gene: TRBV20-1; abundance: NA; CDR3aa: CSARIAGEQYF; CDR3nt: TGCAGTGCTAGAATAGCCGGCGAGCAGTACTTC
d_gene: NA; j_gene: TRBJ1-1; v_gene: TRBV11-1; abundance: NA; CDR3aa: CASSLKAFEAFF; CDR3nt: TGTGCCAGCAGCTTAAAAGCCTTTGAAGCTTTCTTT
d_gene: TRBD2; j_gene: TRBJ2-3; v_gene: TRBV28; abundance: NA; CDR3aa: CASSRGLAGVPYTDTQYF; CDR3nt: TGTGCCAGCAGTCGCGGACTAGCGGGAGTCCCATACACAGATACGCAGTATTTT
d_gene: NA; j_gene: TRBJ1-1; v_gene: TRBV3-1/TRBV3-2; abundance: NA; CDR3aa: CASSWEGTEEAFF; CDR3nt: TGTGCCAGCAGCTGGGAGGGGACCGAAGAAGCTTTCTTT
d_gene: NA; j_gene: TRBJ2-5; v_gene: TRBV5-4; abundance: few; CDR3aa: CASSLVYQGQETQYF; CDR3nt: TGTGCCAGCAGCTTGGTATATCAGGGACAAGAGACCCAGTACTTC
d_gene: NA; j_gene: TRBJ2-5; v_gene: TRBV7-2; abundance: NA; CDR3aa: CASSLAASEKTQYF; CDR3nt: TGTGCCAGCAGCTTAGCCGCTAGCGAGAAGACCCAGTACTTC
d_gene: TRBD2; j_gene: TRBJ2-3; v_gene: TRBV6-4; abundance: NA; CDR3aa: CASSYQAGSGDTQYF; CDR3nt: TGTGCCAGCAGTTATCAAGCGGGATCGGGGGATACGCAGTATTTT
d_gene: TRBD1; j_gene: TRBJ1-6; v_gene: TRBV5-1; abundance: once; CDR3aa: CASSKGDRLPYSPLHF; CDR3nt: TGCGCCAGCAGCAAAGGGGACAGGCTACCCTATTCACCCCTCCACTTT
d_gene: NA; j_gene: TRBJ2-1; v_gene: TRBV6-5; abundance: NA; CDR3aa: CASSTQGRSDEQFF; CDR3nt: TGTGCCAGCAGTACACAGGGTAGGTCCGATGAGCAGTTCTTC
d_gene: TRBD1; j_gene: TRBJ2-3; v_gene: TRBV6-6; abundance: NA; CDR3aa: CASSLGTGLTDTQYF; CDR3nt: TGTGCCAGCAGCCTTGGGACAGGCCTGACAGATACGCAGTATTTT
d_gene: TRBD1; j_gene: TRBJ1-5; v_gene: TRBV10-3; abundance: NA; CDR3aa: CAISESRTGAGQPQHF; CDR3nt: TGTGCCATCAGTGAGTCGAGGACAGGGGCCGGGCAGCCCCAGCATTTT
d_gene: TRBD2; j_gene: TRBJ2-3; v_gene: TRBV5-4; abundance: once; CDR3aa: CASSFRLAASTDTQYF; CDR3nt: TGTGCCAGCAGCTTCAGGCTAGCGGCTAGCACAGATACGCAGTATTTT
d_gene: TRBD1; j_gene: TRBJ2-7; v_gene: TRBV9; abundance: NA; CDR3aa: CASSATLGTGGDEQYF; CDR3nt: TGTGCCAGCAGCGCTACCCTTGGGACAGGGGGCGACGAGCAGTACTTC
d_gene: NA; j_gene: TRBJ2-7; v_gene: TRBV30; abundance: NA; CDR3aa: CAWSVLPDPSYEQYF; CDR3nt: TGTGCCTGGAGTGTACTACCCGATCCGTCCTACGAGCAGTACTTC
d_gene: TRBD1; j_gene: TRBJ2-7; v_gene: TRBV10-1; abundance: NA; CDR3aa: CASSQGTGPVEQYF; CDR3nt: TGCGCCAGCAGTCAGGGGACAGGGCCCGTCGAGCAGTACTTC
d_gene: TRBD1; j_gene: TRBJ1-5; v_gene: TRBV24-1; abundance: NA; CDR3aa: CATSGGDRGNQPQHF; CDR3nt: TGTGCCACCAGTGGGGGAGACAGGGGCAATCAGCCCCAGCATTTT
d_gene: NA; j_gene: TRBJ2-2; v_gene: TRBV6-5; abundance: NA; CDR3aa: CASKQNPYYTGELFF; CDR3nt: TGTGCCAGCAAACAGAACCCATATTACACCGGGGAGCTGTTTTTT
d_gene: TRBD2; j_gene: TRBJ2-5; v_gene: TRBV28; abundance: NA; CDR3aa: CASSLGGREETQYF; CDR3nt: TGTGCCAGCAGTTTGGGCGGGAGGGAAGAGACCCAGTACTTC
d_gene: NA; j_gene: TRBJ2-3; v_gene: TRBV12-5; abundance: NA; CDR3aa: CASGLVGVTDTQYF; CDR3nt: TGTGCTAGTGGTTTGGTGGGAGTAACGGATACGCAGTATTTT
d_gene: NA; j_gene: TRBJ2-1; v_gene: TRBV2; abundance: NA; CDR3aa: CASTTSRRNNEQFF; CDR3nt: TGTGCCAGCACCACTAGCAGGAGGAACAATGAGCAGTTCTTC
d_gene: NA; j_gene: TRBJ1-5; v_gene: TRBV20-1; abundance: NA; CDR3aa: CSASIGESQPQHF; CDR3nt: TGCAGTGCTAGTATCGGGGAGAGTCAGCCCCAGCATTTT
d_gene: TRBD1; j_gene: TRBJ1-4; v_gene: TRBV7-2; abundance: once; CDR3aa: CASSYRGLDEKLFF; CDR3nt: TGTGCCAGCAGCTACAGGGGGCTTGATGAAAAACTGTTTTTT
d_gene: TRBD1; j_gene: TRBJ1-2; v_gene: TRBV6-5; abundance: NA; CDR3aa: CASSFTRQGANYGYTF; CDR3nt: TGTGCCAGCAGTTTTACCCGACAGGGGGCCAACTATGGCTACACCTTC
d_gene: TRBD1; j_gene: TRBJ1-1; v_gene: TRBV3-1/TRBV3-2; abundance: NA; CDR3aa: CASSHGTAMHAFF; CDR3nt: TGTGCCAGCAGCCACGGGACAGCGATGCATGCTTTCTTT
d_gene: NA; j_gene: TRBJ2-3; v_gene: TRBV21-1; abundance: NA; CDR3aa: CASSKTRATDTQYF; CDR3nt: TGTGCCAGCAGCAAAACAAGAGCGACAGATACGCAGTATTTT
d_gene: TRBD1; j_gene: TRBJ2-1; v_gene: TRBV6-5; abundance: few; CDR3aa: CASRPRDRGLNEQFF; CDR3nt: TGTGCCAGCAGACCCCGGGACAGGGGGCTCAATGAGCAGTTCTTC
d_gene: TRBD1; j_gene: TRBJ1-2; v_gene: TRBV28; abundance: NA; CDR3aa: CASRTTGVPNYGYTF; CDR3nt: TGTGCCAGCAGGACTACAGGGGTTCCCAACTATGGCTACACCTTC